This T cell receptor (beta chain) appears in the sequencing data of a study of cytomegalovirus exposure and HLA in healthy donors. Concerning this clone: Antigen unknown.

The V end was cut by 6 bases, the J end by 8 bases, with 19 bases between. The CDR3 covers 14 residues. From germline, CDR1 is SGHTA and CDR2 FQGNSA. General study findings and limits: Most of the TCR beta V segments (in an earlier analysis) were productive either about 87% or about 30% of the time. Whilst most TCR sequences proved rare, a subset of public TCRs occurred across many donors. An observed cluster of highly shared sequence variants was recorded as a likely sequencing artifact.

The PCR had 60 Vbeta and 13 Jbeta primers. This table comes from immunoSEQ multiplex PCR, and its TCRdb copy is limited to in-frame clones, with some not included. The sample includes over 150,000 clones, about 77% seen only once; the top ten take 7.4%. Each donor was healthy, and each was a bone marrow donor. This chain uses TRBV7-2 with TRBJ1-2; D gene ambiguous. What was sequenced was PBMCs. The TCR originated in a male donor in good health and CMV-seropositive. CDR3 bases: TGTGCCAGCAGATATTCTAGTAGTTCTAAAGGCTACACCTTC. Translation gives CASRYSSSSKGYTF.